This T cell receptor (beta chain) was captured by sequencing in a study of blood T cell repertoires in COVID-19 (dated by TCRdb to the early 2020s). Context from the whole study: Collaborator samples came from the United States, Italy and Spain and covered acute and convalescent phases of COVID-19. Subjects who had been exposed to COVID-19, were actively infected with it, or had recovered from it provided the deeply sampled blood TCRbeta repertoires that made up the dataset. Where available, HLA class I and class II types were taken from metadata supplied by the sample provider and were not determined by assay-based typing. The material from the prospective study consisted of cDNA or gDNA derived from T cells, B-cell-depleted T cells, or PBMCs. Samples came from the ongoing ImmuneRACE study (first 160 participants) plus 1,254 subjects from 6 global collaborators. The repertoires were released in a freely available public database meant as a resource for research on the immune response to SARS-CoV-2. Nearly every sample came with metadata listing a de-identified subject ID, COVID-19 status, age in years and sex.

Whole blood was collected in K2EDTA tubes by collaborating institutions according to the institutions' own protocols. For TCRbeta analysis, collaborator samples were shipped as frozen whole blood, as isolated PBMCs, or as DNA extracted from either sample type. What the authors observed across the whole study: Clinical and demographic metadata were provided uncurated, with the amount varying by source and participant.

The germline V gene provides CDR1 SNHLY and CDR2 FYNNEI. The CDR3 contains 13 residues, cysteine and phenylalanine counted. This entry keeps only the CDR3 DNA: 39 bases, framed from base 1. V is clipped by 4 bases and J by 3 bases, and the sequence between their germline boundaries is 9 bases long. This clone turned up a few times. It has no known antigen specificity. Qualities for individual bases were not recorded, and no much larger clone is one base off. The immunoSEQ Assay, a bias-controlled multiplex PCR, was used to amplify TCRbeta CDR3 regions from genomic DNA. The paper's data handling went like this. The number of nucleated cells in each sample was estimated by amplification of reference gene primers within the assay. To quantify the absolute abundance of each unique TCRbeta CDR3 rearrangement, sequence reads were collapsed and filtered. For each sample, productive Simpson clonality was calculated by taking the square root of Simpson's diversity index across productive rearrangements. TCRdb mirrors the immuneACCESS table, restricted to in-frame sequences. Some clones are absent from its copies; in checked studies, under half trace to an unresolved V gene, and the reason for the others is unknown. V and J calls and clone size are given by that table; D and trimming were obtained from the DNA. This sample lists over 100,000 clones; over 65% were detected once. Of the sample, roughly 20% is held by the ten largest clones.

This receptor was obtained from an older woman with acute or convalescent COVID-19. The chain was built from TRBV2 and TRBJ1-1, with no confident D gene call. Material for sequencing was peripheral blood. The sequenced DNA: TGTGCCAGCAGTGCGACATCCTACACTGAAGCTTTCTTT. It encodes CASSATSYTEAFF.